The clone carrying this TCR beta chain was seen many times. What it binds is not known. The CDR3 loop spans 13 amino acids. Deletions cut 8 bases from V and 1 base from J, with 14 bases between. Germline CDR1 and CDR2: SQVTM and ANQGSEA. The data belong to a study of T-cell reconstitution after alpha-beta-depleted transplantation in children. Study outcomes and limitations: Surviving recipient T cells and thymic progenitors accounted for the high day-60 TCRbeta diversity observed in some patients. Expanded graft clones numbering several hundred reportedly gave rise to alpha-beta T cells about two months after transplant. After one year, T-cell counts and TCRbeta diversity mostly came from new T cells.

Unique molecular identifiers were used to barcode this TCRbeta library. Each CDR3 protein gets one entry after TCRdb re-called the PCR reads with MiXCR. The sample consists of 550,000 to 600,000 distinct CDR3 sequences, under 25% of them appearing once. This chain links TRBV29-1 with TRBJ1-1, with D unresolved. The sample here was PBMCs, mostly from graft donor cells, taken 360 days after TCRalphabeta/CD19-depleted stem cell transplant. The receptor's source is a boy under three years old who had a stem cell transplant for acute myeloid leukemia, so the T cells may come from the graft donor. CDR3 sequence (DNA): TGCAGCATCCGGGCCGCGAAGAACACTGAAGCTTTCTTT. Its translation is CSIRAAKNTEAFF.